This T cell receptor beta chain emerged from a study of cytomegalovirus exposure and HLA in healthy donors. Study in general: Tens of millions of unique TCRs, all from HLA-typed donors, were included in an early release of the data. Regarding the study as a whole: Earlier analysis found most TCR beta V segments productive about 87% or about 30% of the time. There were reportedly fewer N-insertions in an Asian-associated ancestry cluster than the roughly 700-donor mean, in a later analysis.

The PCR employed 60 Vbeta primers together with 13 Jbeta primers. Method: immunoSEQ multiplex PCR; TCRdb's copy keeps in-frame clones and lacks some. The sample carries some 120,000 clones, 65% to 75% recorded once. V lost 0 bases, J lost 5 bases, and 14 bases lay in between. The CDR3 has 16 amino acids. The germline V gene has CDR1 MNHEY and CDR2 SMNVEV (reference sequence). The sample holds a few counts of this clone. Its antigen is unknown. The receptor's source is a woman aged 45 to 65 in good health and CMV-seropositive. The chain uses TRBV27 and TRBJ2-1; D remains unclear. The sample comprised PBMCs. The CDR3 sequence: CASSLSLVKPDNEQFF. CDR3 in DNA: TGTGCCAGCAGTTTATCGTTGGTAAAACCGGACAATGAGCAGTTCTTC.